These T cell receptor beta chains were read from a single sample in a study of blood T cell repertoires in COVID-19. This table comes from immunoSEQ multiplex PCR, and its TCRdb copy is limited to in-frame clones, with some not included. The table records about 48,000 clones, 65% to 85% of them present only once. The sequenced sample consisted of peripheral blood. These receptors all come from a human donor with active or convalescent COVID-19. The donor label of this sample is uncertain. CDR3s include the opening cysteine and the closing phenylalanine or tryptophan. Each record gives: D gene, J gene, clone size, V gene, CDR3 protein, CDR3 DNA. A D gene is named only where the DNA matches it firmly. For some rows the clone size is stated as once, few or many, or as a class when expanded; others skip it.

d_call: NA
j_call: TRBJ1-5
clone_size: NA
v_call: TRBV5-1
cdr3_aa: CASSAGGSNQPQHF
cdr3_nt: TGCGCCAGCAGCGCCGGGGGGAGCAATCAGCCCCAGCATTTT

d_call: NA
j_call: TRBJ2-5
clone_size: NA
v_call: TRBV7-9
cdr3_aa: CASSSGQQETQYF
cdr3_nt: TGTGCCAGCAGCTCCGGACAGCAAGAGACCCAGTACTTC

d_call: TRBD1
j_call: TRBJ1-5
clone_size: NA
v_call: TRBV28
cdr3_aa: CASSPGQQHQPQHF
cdr3_nt: TGTGCCAGCAGTCCGGGACAGCAACATCAGCCCCAGCATTTT

d_call: NA
j_call: TRBJ2-2
clone_size: few
v_call: TRBV19
cdr3_aa: CASSMWGREYTGELFF
cdr3_nt: TGTGCCAGTAGTATGTGGGGCCGGGAGTACACCGGGGAGCTGTTTTTT

d_call: NA
j_call: TRBJ1-1
clone_size: NA
v_call: TRBV27
cdr3_aa: CASSQTAWQVNTEAFF
cdr3_nt: TGTGCCAGCAGCCAGACCGCATGGCAGGTGAACACTGAAGCTTTCTTT

d_call: NA
j_call: TRBJ1-1
clone_size: NA
v_call: TRBV4-3
cdr3_aa: CASSQDPGRRTEAFF
cdr3_nt: TGCGCCAGCAGCCAAGATCCAGGCAGGCGAACTGAAGCTTTCTTT

d_call: TRBD2
j_call: TRBJ2-1
clone_size: NA
v_call: TRBV14
cdr3_aa: CASSLQREVYNEQFF
cdr3_nt: TGTGCCAGCAGCCTCCAGCGGGAGGTATACAATGAGCAGTTCTTC

d_call: NA
j_call: TRBJ1-1
clone_size: NA
v_call: TRBV9
cdr3_aa: CASSEGSRTEAFF
cdr3_nt: TGTGCCAGCAGCGAAGGGAGTCGGACTGAAGCTTTCTTT

d_call: TRBD2
j_call: TRBJ2-7
clone_size: NA
v_call: TRBV19
cdr3_aa: CASMGRETSYEQYF
cdr3_nt: TGTGCCAGTATGGGGCGGGAGACTTCCTACGAGCAGTACTTC

d_call: NA
j_call: TRBJ1-1
clone_size: NA
v_call: TRBV3-1/TRBV3-2
cdr3_aa: CASSGTRSSEAFF
cdr3_nt: TGTGCCAGTTCTGGGACAAGGAGTTCGGAAGCTTTCTTT

d_call: NA
j_call: TRBJ2-1
clone_size: once
v_call: TRBV20-1
cdr3_aa: CSASGINEQFF
cdr3_nt: TGCAGTGCTTCGGGTATCAATGAGCAGTTCTTC

d_call: NA
j_call: TRBJ2-1
clone_size: NA
v_call: TRBV11-3
cdr3_aa: CASSLSGAGEGNEQFF
cdr3_nt: TGTGCCAGCAGCTTAAGCGGAGCCGGTGAGGGCAATGAGCAGTTCTTC

d_call: TRBD1
j_call: TRBJ2-3
clone_size: NA
v_call: TRBV5-5
cdr3_aa: CASSLVRGTLTDTQYF
cdr3_nt: TGTGCCAGCAGCTTGGTCAGGGGGACCCTAACAGATACGCAGTATTTT

d_call: TRBD2
j_call: TRBJ2-7
clone_size: NA
v_call: TRBV29-1
cdr3_aa: CSVSGTSGRTHYYEQYF
cdr3_nt: TGCAGCGTCTCCGGGACTAGCGGGAGGACCCATTACTACGAGCAGTACTTC

d_call: NA
j_call: TRBJ2-7
clone_size: NA
v_call: TRBV14
cdr3_aa: CASSLSRIYEQYF
cdr3_nt: TGTGCCAGCAGCCTCTCGAGAATTTACGAGCAGTACTTC

d_call: TRBD1
j_call: TRBJ2-1
clone_size: NA
v_call: TRBV7-6
cdr3_aa: CASSLARGLYNEQFF
cdr3_nt: TGTGCCAGCAGCTTAGCCAGGGGGTTGTACAATGAGCAGTTCTTC

d_call: TRBD1
j_call: TRBJ1-1
clone_size: NA
v_call: TRBV7-2
cdr3_aa: CASSLWGTGLLIF
cdr3_nt: TGTGCCAGCAGCTTATGGGGGACAGGCCTCTTGATCTTT